Presented here are 7 T cell receptor beta chains from one specimen sequenced in a study of T cell changes during pregnancy in multiple sclerosis (dated by TCRdb to the late 2010s). The library came from the immunoSEQ multiplex PCR assay. TCRdb took over this immuneACCESS table, retaining in-frame rearrangements with V and J assigned. Such tables are incomplete; in checked studies, under half of the missing clones stem from an unresolved V gene, and the remainder is unexplained. For this sample the table gives 60,000 to 65,000 clones, of which around 91% were detected only once. The ten largest clones add up to roughly 2.2% of the sample. This specimen consisted of peripheral blood, obtained in the second trimester of pregnancy. The origin of the receptors is a female donor in good health, enrolled as a control in a pregnancy study.

The chain has TRBV30 and TRBJ2-2; D might be TRBD2 (5 bases). V was trimmed by 4 bases and J by 0 bases, leaving 9 bases between them. Per the germline V gene, CDR1 is GTSNPN and CDR2 is SVGIG (reference sequence). This CDR3 has 14 amino acids. The CDR3 is CAWTRTANTGELFF. The CDR3 DNA reads TGTGCCTGGACCAGGACTGCGAACACCGGGGAGCTGTTTTTT. Full variable domain (outside the CDR3, taken from reference TRBV30 and TRBJ2-2): SQTIHQWPATLVQPVGSPLSLECTVEGTSNPNLYWYRQAAGRGLQLLFYSVGIGQISSEVPQNLSASRPQDRQFILSSKKLLLSDSGFYLCAWTRTANTGELFFGEGSRLTVL.

The DNA for the CDR3 is TGTGCCAGCTTTCGGGACAGCCGCGAGCAGTACTTC. Translated: CASFRDSREQYF. The chain combines TRBV18 with TRBJ2-7, with 7 bases that match TRBD1. The CDR3 consists of 12 residues. Trimming removed 7 bases from V and 6 bases from J; junction bases left unmatched: 6. Germline lookup yields CDR1 KGHSH and CDR2 LQKENI.

The genes are TRBV6-6 and TRBJ1-5; a weak D match, TRBD1 (5 bases). The germline V gene has CDR1 MNHNY and CDR2 SVGAGI (reference sequence). Trimming took 2 bases from V and 5 from J, leaving 7 bases between them. CDR3 length equals 13 residues. In nucleotides, the CDR3 is TGTGCCAGCAGTTACGGGGACTATCAGCCCCAGCATTTT. Its protein is CASSYGDYQPQHF.

This clone has a single count. This sequence joins TRBV29-1 and TRBJ2-3; 10 bases agree with TRBD2. The CDR3 extends over 15 amino acids. J lost 4 bases, V lost 7 bases, and 11 bases had no gene match. CDR1 and CDR2 (germline): SQVTM, ANQGSEA. In nucleotides, the CDR3 is TGCAGCGCCGAGACTCCTAGCGGGGGCCCAGATACGCAGTATTTT. It translates to CSAETPSGGPDTQYF.

This chain uses TRBV5-5 with TRBJ1-5, with unresolved D. In germline, CDR1 is SGHKS, CDR2 YYEKEE (reference sequence). The CDR3 extends over 16 amino acids. Trimming pared 0 bases from V and 0 bases from J, leaving 10 bases between. CDR3 residues: CASSLVAEDSNQPQHF. The CDR3 DNA reads as TGTGCCAGCAGCTTGGTGGCAGAGGATAGCAATCAGCCCCAGCATTTT.

The chain joins TRBV6-6 to TRBJ2-2, with D possibly being TRBD1 (6 bases). The CDR3 totals 15 residues. From germline, CDR1 is MNHNY and CDR2 SVGAGI (reference sequence). V was shortened by 4 bases and J by 5 bases, with 14 bases between the two germline ends. The CDR3 spells CASSSHTGLTGELFF. CDR3 sequence (DNA): TGTGCCAGCAGTTCACATACAGGGTTGACCGGGGAGCTGTTTTTT.

The chain carries TRBV6-5 and TRBJ2-7; possible D gene TRBD2, 6 bases. V was cut by 4 bases and J by 2 bases, with 18 bases left in between. Per the germline V gene, CDR1 is MNHEY and CDR2 is SVGAGI. This CDR3 has 16 residues. In DNA form, the CDR3 reads TGTGCCAGCAGTTCAGGGTCCTGGAGGGGAACCTACGAGCAGTACTTC. This translates into CASSSGSWRGTYEQYF.